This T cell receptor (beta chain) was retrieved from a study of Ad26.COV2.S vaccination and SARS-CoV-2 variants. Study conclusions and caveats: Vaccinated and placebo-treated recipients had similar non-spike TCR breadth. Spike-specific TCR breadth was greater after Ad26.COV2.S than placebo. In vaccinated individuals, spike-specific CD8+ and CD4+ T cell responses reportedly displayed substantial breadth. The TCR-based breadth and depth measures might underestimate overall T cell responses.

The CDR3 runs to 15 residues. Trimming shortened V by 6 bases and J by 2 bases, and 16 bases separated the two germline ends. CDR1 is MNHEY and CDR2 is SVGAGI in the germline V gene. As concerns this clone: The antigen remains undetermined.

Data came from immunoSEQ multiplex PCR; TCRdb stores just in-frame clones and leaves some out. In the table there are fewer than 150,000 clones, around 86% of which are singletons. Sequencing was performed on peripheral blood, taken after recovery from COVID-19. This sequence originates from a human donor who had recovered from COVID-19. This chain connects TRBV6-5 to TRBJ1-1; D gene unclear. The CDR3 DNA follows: TGTGCCAGCAGCGAGATCGGGCAGGCAAACACTGAAGCTTTCTTT. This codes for CASSEIGQANTEAFF.